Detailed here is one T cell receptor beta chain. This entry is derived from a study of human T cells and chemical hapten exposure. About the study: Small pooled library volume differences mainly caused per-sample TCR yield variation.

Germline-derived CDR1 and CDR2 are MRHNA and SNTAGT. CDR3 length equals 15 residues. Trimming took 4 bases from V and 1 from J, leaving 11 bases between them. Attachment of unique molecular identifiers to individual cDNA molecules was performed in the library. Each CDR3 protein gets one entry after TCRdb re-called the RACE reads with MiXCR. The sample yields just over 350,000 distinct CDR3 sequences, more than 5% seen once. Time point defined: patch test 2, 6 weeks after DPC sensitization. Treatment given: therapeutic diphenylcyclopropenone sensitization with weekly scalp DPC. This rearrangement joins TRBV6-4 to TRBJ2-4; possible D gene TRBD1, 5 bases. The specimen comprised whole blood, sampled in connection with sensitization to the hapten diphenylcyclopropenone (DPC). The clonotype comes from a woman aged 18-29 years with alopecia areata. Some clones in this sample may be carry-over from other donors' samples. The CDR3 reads CASSAGRAAKNIQYF. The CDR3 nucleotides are TGTGCCAGCAGTGCCGGCAGGGCGGCCAAAAACATTCAGTACTTC.